One and the same sample provided the 2 T cell receptor beta chains below, sequenced in a study of vaccination and CD4 T cells after COVID-19. Researchers used the Oncomine TCR Beta short-read assay to sequence DNA from cultured CD4+ T cells. TCRdb ran MiXCR on the PCR reads and lists one entry per CDR3 protein. In the table there are about 17,000 distinct CDR3 sequences, 31% of which are singletons. These receptors have no identified antigens. Treatment in this sample: roughly ten-day PBMC culture with coronavirus spike peptide pools or control peptides (ViraFEST assay). The source material was cultured CD4+ T cells from blood. The source is a human donor with COVID-19.

This clonotype came up a few times. V gene TRBV6-2 or TRBV6-3 combines with J gene TRBJ2-1; TRBD2 agrees at 16 bases. This CDR3 is built from 20 residues. Germline CDR1 MNHEY, CDR2 SVGEGT. With V trimmed by 5 bases and J by 3 bases, 13 bases remained unmatched. The CDR3 region is CASSLNPGLAGGPHYNEQFF. CDR3 nucleotide sequence: TGTGCCAGCAGTCTGAATCCGGGACTAGCGGGGGGGCCTCACTACAATGAGCAGTTCTTC.

This chain joins TRBV28 and TRBJ1-2; 7 nucleotides match TRBD1. V shed 7 bases, J shed 2 bases, and the junction held 7 bases outside the gene matches. The CDR3 is 14 residues long. The germline V gene has CDR1 MDHEN and CDR2 SYDVKM. DNA for the CDR3: TGTGCCAGCACGACAGGGAGGTGGAACTATGGCTACACCTTC. It encodes CASTTGRWNYGYTF.